The 21 T cell receptor beta chains presented below share a single source sample, sequenced in a study of T cell clonotyping in hematopoietic cell transplantation. Only in-frame clones appear in the TCRdb table, and some are missing; sequencing was by immunoSEQ multiplex PCR. The table has a few thousand clones, just under 90% seen once; the top ten hold roughly 26%. The input for sequencing was peripheral blood mononuclear cells, taken 100 days after allogeneic stem cell transplant. The receptor source for this set is an older male patient who had an allogeneic stem cell transplant from an unrelated donor, so T cells may come from the graft donor. Some clones in this sample may be carry-over from other donors' samples.

The V and J genes are TRBV6-4 and TRBJ2-2; D gene ambiguous. Germline V gene lookup returns CDR1 MRHNA and CDR2 SNTAGT. Deletions cut 4 bases from V and 1 base from J, with 7 bases between. The CDR3 length is 14 residues. The CDR3 spells CASSGTENTGELFF. In DNA form, the CDR3 reads TGTGCCAGCAGTGGGACGGAGAACACCGGGGAGCTGTTTTTT.

V usage is TRBV6-5 and J usage is TRBJ1-1; D ambiguous. V was pared by 5 bases and J by 4 bases, with 14 bases between. The CDR3 totals 14 residues. CDR1 MNHEY and CDR2 SVGAGI come from the germline V gene. For the CDR3, the DNA is TGTGCCAGCAGTCCCCTGAATGAGGGCACTGAAGCTTTCTTT. It translates to CASSPLNEGTEAFF.

V is TRBV6-1 and J is TRBJ1-1; no reliable D call. The CDR3 sequence is 14 residues long. Germline V lookup: CDR1 MNHNS, CDR2 SASEGT. V dropped 1 base and J dropped 4 bases, with 10 bases sitting between them. The CDR3, as DNA: TGTGCCAGCAGTGAAGGTACAATTTTCACTGAAGCTTTCTTT. It encodes CASSEGTIFTEAFF.

V is TRBV5-4 and J is TRBJ2-1; TRBD2 matches at 10 bases. The CDR3 loop spans 17 amino acids. V trimming: 0 bases; J trimming: 8 bases; junction bases outside the gene matches: 11. CDR1 and CDR2 from the germline V gene are SGHNT and YYREEE (reference sequence). CDR3 coding DNA: TGTGCCAGCAGCTTGGCCTCGGCTAGCGGGAGAATCTATGAGCAGTTCTTC. Its protein is CASSLASASGRIYEQFF.

The gene calls are TRBV2 and TRBJ2-2; 7 bases are shared with TRBD1. After removal of 6 bases from V and 6 bases from J, the junction contained 10 bases not matched to a gene. CDR1 SNHLY and CDR2 FYNNEI come from the germline V gene. The CDR3 is 15 residues long. Here the CDR3 reads CASRDDRVGSGELFF. The DNA for the CDR3 is TGTGCCAGCAGGGACGACAGGGTGGGATCCGGGGAGCTGTTTTTT.

This rearrangement joins TRBV10-3 to TRBJ1-2; 7 nucleotides agree with TRBD1. CDR3 length: 17 amino acids. CDR1 is ENHRY, CDR2 SYGVKD, per germline. J gave up 2 bases and V 2 bases, and 11 bases lay outside the gene matches. DNA of the CDR3: TGTGCCATCAGTGAGGAGCGTAAGACAGGGATGAACTATGGCTACACCTTC. As protein: CAISEERKTGMNYGYTF.

V and J are TRBV27 and TRBJ2-2; 7 nucleotides match TRBD1. Germline lookup yields CDR1 MNHEY and CDR2 SMNVEV (reference sequence). V shed 4 bases, J shed 0 bases, and the junction held 11 bases outside the gene matches. This CDR3 contains 18 residues. The CDR3 sequence is CASSSRFPGTANTGELFF. CDR3 in DNA: TGTGCCAGCAGTTCGCGATTCCCCGGGACAGCGAACACCGGGGAGCTGTTTTTT.

The genes are TRBV6-5 and TRBJ1-3; D not resolved. Per the germline V gene, CDR1 is MNHEY and CDR2 is SVGAGI. The CDR3 runs to 14 residues. Trimming removed 7 bases from V and 2 bases from J, with 12 bases in between. In DNA form, the CDR3 reads TGTGCCAGCACCTACGGGGAGGCTGGAAACACCATATATTTT. It translates to CASTYGEAGNTIYF.

This chain's CDR3 is CASSLEYGGGPGNEQFF. The CDR3, as DNA: TGCGCCAGCAGCTTGGAGTACGGGGGAGGGCCGGGCAATGAGCAGTTCTTC. The chain couples TRBV5-1 to TRBJ2-1; 7 bases line up with TRBD2. The CDR3 is 17 residues long. Germline loops: CDR1 SGHRS, CDR2 YFSETQ. V lost 0 bases to trimming and J lost 6 bases; unmatched junction nucleotides: 12. Together with reference TRBV5-1 and TRBJ2-1, the CDR3 gives the full variable domain: KAGVTQTPRYLIKTRGQQVTLSCSPISGHRSVSWYQQTPGQGLQFLFEYFSETQRNKGNFPGRFSGRQFSNSRSEMNVSTLELGDSALYLCASSLEYGGGPGNEQFFGPGTRLTVL.

This clone was seen just once. This chain uses TRBV5-6 with TRBJ2-1, with a weak D call TRBD2 (6 bases). The CDR3 is 15 amino acids. Germline assignment: CDR1 SGHDT and CDR2 YYEEEE. The germline V and J ends were trimmed by 2 bases and 4 bases, with 13 bases remaining between them. CDR3 in amino acids: CASSLLGGLYNEQFF. The CDR3 region has the DNA TGTGCCAGCAGCTTACTAGGAGGGCTATACAATGAGCAGTTCTTC. Supplemented by reference TRBV5-6 and TRBJ2-1, the full variable domain reads DAGVTQSPTHLIKTRGQQVTLRCSPKSGHDTVSWYQQALGQGPQFIFQYYEEEERQRGNFPDRFSGHQFPNYSSELNVNALLLGDSALYLCASSLLGGLYNEQFFGPGTRLTVL.

The rearrangement links TRBV5-6 to TRBJ2-1; 7 nucleotides align to TRBD2. V gave up 3 bases and J gave up 10 bases; unmatched junction bases: 10. The CDR3 is 14 amino acids. Germline lookup yields CDR1 SGHDT and CDR2 YYEEEE. The CDR3 DNA reads as TGTGCCAGCAGCTCCGGGGGAGGGACCTGGGAGCAGTTCTTC. This gives the protein CASSSGGGTWEQFF.

As to this clone: Other DNA variants within this sample encode the same CDR3. The J gene is TRBJ2-6, the V gene TRBV14; D unresolved. CDR1 is SGHDN, CDR2 FVKESK, per germline. V lost 6 bases and J lost 4, with 10 bases in between. This CDR3 spans 14 amino acids. CDR3 protein: CASSPQWGANVLTF. The CDR3 DNA follows: TGTGCCAGCAGTCCTCAGTGGGGGGCCAACGTCCTGACTTTC.

This chain joins TRBV7-8 and TRBJ2-2; tentatively, D is TRBD2 (6 bases). V was shortened by 2 bases and J by 5 bases, with 12 bases between the two germline ends. The CDR3 extends over 15 amino acids. Germline V gene data show CDR1 as SGHVS and CDR2 as FQNEAQ. The CDR3 DNA follows: TGTGCCAGCAGCTTATTTACTAGCAGGACCGGGGAGCTGTTTTTT. Encoded protein: CASSLFTSRTGELFF.

This rearrangement joins TRBV28 to TRBJ2-5; D gene unclear. The CDR3 runs to 11 residues. CDR1 MDHEN and CDR2 SYDVKM come from the germline V gene. Trimming took 6 bases from V and 5 from J, leaving 7 bases between them. For the CDR3, the DNA is TGTGCCAGCAGCGCCTTTGAGACCCAGTACTTC. Translation: CASSAFETQYF.

The J gene is TRBJ2-2, the V gene TRBV18; 9 bases match TRBD1. The CDR3 contains 15 residues. V lost 3 bases, J lost 7 bases, and 6 bases stayed unmatched. The germline gives CDR1 KGHSH, CDR2 LQKENI. The CDR3 DNA is TGTGCCAGCTCACCTAAACAGGGGGCAGGCGGGGAGCTGTTTTTT. Its protein product is CASSPKQGAGGELFF.

This clone showed up just once. CDR3 region: CASSQGLAGVLGELFF. As DNA, the CDR3 is TGTGCCAGCAGCCAGGGACTAGCGGGAGTATTGGGGGAGCTGTTTTTT. The V and J genes are TRBV7-8 and TRBJ2-2, with 14 bases aligning to TRBD2. The CDR3 covers 16 residues. Germline lookup yields CDR1 SGHVS and CDR2 FQNEAQ. Losses at the gene ends were 5 bases for V and 8 bases for J; bases not matched to a gene: 7.

V is TRBV28 and J is TRBJ2-3, with 8 bases lining up with TRBD2. V was pared by 6 bases and J by 0 bases, with 14 bases of the junction left unmatched. Per germline, CDR1 MDHEN and CDR2 SYDVKM. This CDR3 has 18 residues. CDR3 nucleotide sequence: TGTGCCAGCAGCACCTCGTACTTGCGGGAGGCTAGCACAGATACGCAGTATTTT. Residues: CASSTSYLREASTDTQYF.

This chain joins TRBV11-3 and TRBJ2-1; 9 bases map to TRBD1. V shed 5 bases, J shed 10 bases, and the junction held 3 bases outside the gene matches. This CDR3 contains 12 residues. In germline, CDR1 is SGHNT, CDR2 YENEEA. The chain's CDR3 is CASSRTGGEQFF. In nucleotides, the CDR3 is TGTGCCAGCAGCCGCACAGGGGGCGAGCAGTTCTTC.

In nucleotides, the CDR3 is TGTGCCTGGAGCCCTGAGCGGTTTTTGAATGAAGCTTTCTTT. Translating gives CAWSPERFLNEAFF. This sequence joins TRBV30 and TRBJ1-1; D remains ambiguous. Germline values: CDR1 GTSNPN, CDR2 SVGIG (reference sequence). Trimming left V 3 bases short and J 7 bases short, with 18 bases between. The CDR3 is 14 amino acids.

To note about this clone: Mismatch with germline at one junction end may stem from a read error. V and J are TRBV7-9 and TRBJ1-1, with D hard to call. In germline, CDR1 is SEHNR, CDR2 FQNEAQ (reference sequence). The CDR3 extends over 10 amino acids. The CDR3 spells CASSHVNSNF. Here the CDR3 DNA reads TGTGCCAGCAGCCACGTTAACTCCAATTTT.

This sequence joins TRBV11-2 and TRBJ1-1; D unclear. This CDR3 contains 15 residues. Trimming removed 1 base at V and 1 base at J, with 10 bases between. CDR1 is SGHAT and CDR2 is FQNNGV in the germline V gene. In DNA form, the CDR3 reads TGTGCCAGCAGCTTAGGTCCAACGGCGAACACTGAAGCTTTCTTT. Translated, it gives CASSLGPTANTEAFF.